Detailed here is one T cell receptor beta chain. What it binds is not known. When replicate PCRs were run on sorted subsets, they used about 200 ng DNA, about 30,000 T cell genomes. Profiled with immunoSEQ multiplex PCR; TCRdb holds only in-frame clones, not every one. The repertoire holds 650,000 to 750,000 clones, 55% to 75% seen once, with roughly 1.8% in the top ten. This record belongs to a study of shared clonotypes between healthy human individuals. Whole-study context: Aged 18 to 49, the donors were a couple of women and a few men. Regarding the study as a whole: Depth of sequencing was expected to influence donor clonotype sharing. The genetic and exposure-history diversity represented was limited by few donors.

From germline, CDR1 is LNHDA and CDR2 SQIVND (reference sequence). With 3 bases removed from V and 7 bases from J, the gap between germline ends came to 13 bases. This CDR3 is built from 14 residues. The chain links TRBV19 to TRBJ2-1; D tentatively reads TRBD1 or TRBD2 (5 bases each). The sequenced sample consisted of memory CD4+ T cells sorted from blood. Subset specified: CD45RA-negative fraction. The clonotype was recovered from a woman in her twenties or thirties in good health. The CDR3 protein is CASSISGWGNEQFF. For the CDR3, the DNA is TGTGCCAGTAGTATTTCAGGGTGGGGGAATGAGCAGTTCTTC.